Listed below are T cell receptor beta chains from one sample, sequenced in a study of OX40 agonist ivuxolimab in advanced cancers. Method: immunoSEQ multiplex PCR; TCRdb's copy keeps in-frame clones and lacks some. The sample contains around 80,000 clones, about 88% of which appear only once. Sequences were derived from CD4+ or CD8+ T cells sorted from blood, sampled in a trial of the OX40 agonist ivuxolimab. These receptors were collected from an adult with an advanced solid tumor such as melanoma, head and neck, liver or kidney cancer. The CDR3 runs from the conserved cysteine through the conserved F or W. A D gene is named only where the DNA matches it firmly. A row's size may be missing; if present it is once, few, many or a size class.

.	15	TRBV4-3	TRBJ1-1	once	TGCGCCAGCAGCCCAACCCGGGAGTGGAACACTGAAGCTTTCTTT	CASSPTREWNTEAFF
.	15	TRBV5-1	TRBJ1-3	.	TGCGCCAGCAGCGGCGGTGGGGGTCTTGGAAACACCATATATTTT	CASSGGGGLGNTIYF
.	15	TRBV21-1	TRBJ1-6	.	TGTGCCAGCAGTCCGGGACAGGGTTTCAATTCACCCCTCCACTTT	CASSPGQGFNSPLHF
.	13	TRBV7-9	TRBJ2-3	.	TGTGCCAGCAGCTTTCTGGGGCCGGATACGCAGTATTTT	CASSFLGPDTQYF
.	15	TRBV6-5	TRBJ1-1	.	TGTGCCAGCAGTACTCCGAGGGAAATGAACACTGAAGCTTTCTTT	CASSTPREMNTEAFF
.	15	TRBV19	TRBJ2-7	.	TGTGCCAGTAGTATAACCGCCATATCCCGCGGCGAGCAGTACTTC	CASSITAISRGEQYF
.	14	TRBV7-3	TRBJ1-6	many	TGTGCCAGCAGCACCGGAGTTGACGGTTCACCCCTCCACTTT	CASSTGVDGSPLHF
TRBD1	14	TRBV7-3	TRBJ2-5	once	TGTGCCAGCAGCCCGAGGGGGCTCCAAGAGACCCAGTACTTC	CASSPRGLQETQYF
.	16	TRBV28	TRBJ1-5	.	TGTGCCAGCAATCGGGGGGGTAAAGCTAGCAATCAGCCCCAGCATTTT	CASNRGGKASNQPQHF
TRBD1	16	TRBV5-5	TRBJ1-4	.	TGTGCCAGCAGCTATCAGGACAGGGAGTCAAATGAAAAACTGTTTTTT	CASSYQDRESNEKLFF
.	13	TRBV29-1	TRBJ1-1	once	TGCGGGGCGTCTGGTCAGTTGAACACTGAAGCTTTCTTT	CGASGQLNTEAFF
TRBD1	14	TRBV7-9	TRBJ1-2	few	TGTGCCAGCAGCTACTCCGGGACAGGGGCGAGCTACACCTTC	CASSYSGTGASYTF
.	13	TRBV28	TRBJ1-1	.	TGTGCCAGCAGTAACCCGAGGGACACTGAAGCTTTCTTT	CASSNPRDTEAFF
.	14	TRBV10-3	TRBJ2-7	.	TGTGCCATCAGTGAGTACTCAGGCTCCTACGAGCAGTACTTC	CAISEYSGSYEQYF
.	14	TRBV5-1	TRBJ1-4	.	TGCGCCAGCAGCTCCGAGGCCATGAATGAAAAACTGTTTTTT	CASSSEAMNEKLFF
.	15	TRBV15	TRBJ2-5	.	TGTGCCACCAGCAGAGATCCAGGGGAGGGAGAGACCCAGTACTTC	CATSRDPGEGETQYF
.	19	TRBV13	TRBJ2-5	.	TGTGCCAGCAGCTTAAAACGGGGGCCGACAGGAGAAATCCAAGAGACCCAGTACTTC	CASSLKRGPTGEIQETQYF
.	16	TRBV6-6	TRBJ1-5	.	TGTGCCAGCAGTTACTACAGTCTTTATAGCAATCAGCCCCAGCATTTT	CASSYYSLYSNQPQHF
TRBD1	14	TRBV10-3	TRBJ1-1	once	TGTGCCATCATGACCGGGACAGGAGGGACTGAAGCTTTCTTT	CAIMTGTGGTEAFF
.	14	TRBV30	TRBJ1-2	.	TGTGCCTTAGTTAGGGGATTAGGCGGGGATGGCTACACCTTC	CALVRGLGGDGYTF
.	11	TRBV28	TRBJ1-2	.	TGTGCCAGCAGTACTAACTATGGCTACACCTTC	CASSTNYGYTF
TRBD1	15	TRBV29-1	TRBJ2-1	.	TGCAGCGTTGAAGTGACAGGGGGACCTAACAATGAGCAGTTCTTC	CSVEVTGGPNNEQFF
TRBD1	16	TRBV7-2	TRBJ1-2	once	TGTGCCAGCAGCTCTAGCCAGGGGGCGGAGGGCTATGGCTACACCTTC	CASSSSQGAEGYGYTF
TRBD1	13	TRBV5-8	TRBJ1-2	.	TGTGCCAGCAGCTGGGACAGGGATCGTGGCTACACCTTC	CASSWDRDRGYTF
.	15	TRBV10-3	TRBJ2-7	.	TGTGCCATCAGTGATTCCCCTGGGGGCCCCTACGAGCAGTACTTC	CAISDSPGGPYEQYF
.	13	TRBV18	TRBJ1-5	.	TGTGCCAGCTCTTTCGAGGGCAATCAGCCCCAGCATTTT	CASSFEGNQPQHF
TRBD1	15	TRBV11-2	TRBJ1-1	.	TGTGCCAGCAGCTTAAATGGTATGGGGACAGGTGAAGCTTTCTTT	CASSLNGMGTGEAFF
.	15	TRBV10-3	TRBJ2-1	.	TGTGCCATCAGTGAGTTGTCAAACTCCTACAATGAGCAGTTCTTC	CAISELSNSYNEQFF
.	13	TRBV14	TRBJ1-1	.	TGTGCCAGCAGCGGCAGGGGAATCACTGAAGCTTTCTTT	CASSGRGITEAFF
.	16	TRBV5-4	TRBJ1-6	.	TGTGCCAGCAGCTTTAGTTGGGAGGTGGGTAATTCACCCCTCCACTTT	CASSFSWEVGNSPLHF
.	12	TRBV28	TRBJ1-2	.	TGTGCCAGCAGTGAGGGGCACTATGGCTACACCTTC	CASSEGHYGYTF
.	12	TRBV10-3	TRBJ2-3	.	TGTGCCATCAGCTCAGGGCGAGATACGCAGTATTTT	CAISSGRDTQYF
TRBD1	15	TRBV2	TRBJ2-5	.	TGTGCCAGCAGTGTATTTGGACAGGGGGTTGAGACCCAGTACTTC	CASSVFGQGVETQYF
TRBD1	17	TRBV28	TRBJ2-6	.	TGTGCCAGCGGATCGACAGGGGGTTCCGCTGGGGCCAACGTCCTGACTTTC	CASGSTGGSAGANVLTF
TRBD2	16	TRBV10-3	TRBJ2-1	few	TGTGCCACCGGGACTAGCGGGGGAGGCTCCTACAATGAGCAGTTCTTC	CATGTSGGGSYNEQFF
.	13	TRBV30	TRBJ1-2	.	TGTGCCTGGAGAAGATCGGCAGGTTATGGCTACACCTTC	CAWRRSAGYGYTF
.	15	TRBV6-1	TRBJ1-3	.	TGTGCCAGCAGTTTCCTTGGTTCGGCGCGAAACACCATATATTTT	CASSFLGSARNTIYF
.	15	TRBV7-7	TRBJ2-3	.	TGTGCCAGCAGCCCAGACTGGCCTAGCACAGATACGCAGTATTTT	CASSPDWPSTDTQYF
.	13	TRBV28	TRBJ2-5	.	TGTGCCAGCAGTCCGCCGGGGGAAGAGACCCAGTACTTC	CASSPPGEETQYF
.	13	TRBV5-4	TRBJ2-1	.	TGTGCCAGCAGCTTGGGCAGGGAGAGTGAGCAGTTCTTC	CASSLGRESEQFF
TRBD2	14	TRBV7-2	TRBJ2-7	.	TGTGCCAGCAGCTTAGAATGGGGAGGGGACGAGCAGTACTTC	CASSLEWGGDEQYF
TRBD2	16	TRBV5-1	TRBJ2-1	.	TGCGCCAGCAGCTTGGCCGGACTAGCGGGGGGTGATGAGCAGTTCTTC	CASSLAGLAGGDEQFF